The T cell receptor (beta chain) under discussion was sequenced for a study of blood T cell repertoires in COVID-19. As for the study in general: The analysed material was cDNA or gDNA that came from T cells, B-cell-depleted T cells, or PBMCs.

The repertoire was sequenced with immunoSEQ multiplex PCR; TCRdb's copy has only in-frame clones and lacks some. The table records under 300,000 clones, around 85% of them present only once. From germline, CDR1 is KGHSH and CDR2 LQKENI. Trimming pared 1 base from V and 3 bases from J, leaving 6 bases between. This CDR3 is 13 amino acids long. The chain has TRBV18 and TRBJ1-1, with D perhaps TRBD1 (6 bases). The sequence was collected from a woman between 40 and 50 years old with active or convalescent COVID-19. The sequenced sample consisted of peripheral blood. CDR3 nucleotide sequence: TGTGCCAGCTCACCACACAGGGACACTGAAGCTTTCTTT. This gives the protein CASSPHRDTEAFF.